This T cell receptor beta chain was sequenced in a study of cytotoxic CD8 clonotypes in ibrutinib-treated CLL. Libraries were prepared by immunoSEQ multiplex PCR; TCRdb keeps only in-frame clonotypes and omits some of them. The table has fewer than 400,000 clones, 67% seen once; the top ten hold roughly 6%. V shed 3 bases and J 5 bases; nucleotides not matched to a gene: 8. This CDR3 has 16 residues. Germline-derived CDR1 and CDR2 are SGHRS and YFSETQ. The sample was PBMCs, taken after 36 months of ibrutinib treatment. This TCR came from a human donor with chronic lymphocytic leukemia. V is TRBV5-1 and J is TRBJ2-5, with 12 positions matching TRBD2. In nucleotides, the CDR3 is TGCGCCAGCAGCTCCCTGCCTAGCGGGGGGGCGGAGACCCAGTACTTC. As protein: CASSSLPSGGAETQYF.